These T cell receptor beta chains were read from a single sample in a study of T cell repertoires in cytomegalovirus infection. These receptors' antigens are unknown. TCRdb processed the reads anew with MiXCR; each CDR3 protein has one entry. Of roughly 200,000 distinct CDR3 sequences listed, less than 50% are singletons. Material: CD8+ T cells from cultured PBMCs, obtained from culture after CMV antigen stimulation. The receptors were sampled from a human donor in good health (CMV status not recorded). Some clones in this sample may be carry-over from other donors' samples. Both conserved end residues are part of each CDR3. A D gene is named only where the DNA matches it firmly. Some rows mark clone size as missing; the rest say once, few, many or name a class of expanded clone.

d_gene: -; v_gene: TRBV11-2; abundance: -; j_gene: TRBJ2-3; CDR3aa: CASAGYTDTQYF; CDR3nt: TGTGCCAGCGCGGGGTACACAGATACGCAGTATTTT
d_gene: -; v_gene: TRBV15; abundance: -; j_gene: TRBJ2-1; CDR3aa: CATSRGTPDIVSYNEQFF; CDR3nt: TGTGCCACCTCCCGGGGGACTCCGGATATTGTGTCCTACAATGAGCAGTTCTTC
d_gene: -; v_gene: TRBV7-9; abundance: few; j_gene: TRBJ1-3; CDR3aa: CASNSKAVGIGNTIYF; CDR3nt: TGTGCCAGCAACTCCAAAGCGGTGGGAATTGGAAACACCATATATTTT
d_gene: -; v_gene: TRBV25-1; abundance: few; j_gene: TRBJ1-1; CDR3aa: CASSEFGRTNTEAFF; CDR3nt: TGTGCCAGCAGTGAATTTGGACGGACGAACACTGAAGCTTTCTTT
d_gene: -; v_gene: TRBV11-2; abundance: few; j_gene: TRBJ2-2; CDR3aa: CASSILGFSSGELFF; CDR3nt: TGTGCCAGCAGCATTCTGGGGTTTAGTTCCGGGGAGCTGTTTTTT
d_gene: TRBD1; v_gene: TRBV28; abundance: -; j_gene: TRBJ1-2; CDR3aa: CASSLLGTGGYYGYTF; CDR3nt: TGTGCCAGCAGTTTACTCGGGACAGGGGGGTACTATGGCTACACCTTC
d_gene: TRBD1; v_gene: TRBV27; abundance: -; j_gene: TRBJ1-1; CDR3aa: CASSFKGANTEAFF; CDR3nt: TGTGCCAGCAGTTTCAAGGGGGCGAACACTGAAGCTTTCTTT
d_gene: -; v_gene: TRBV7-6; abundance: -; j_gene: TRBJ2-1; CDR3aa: CASSFSSKHEQFF; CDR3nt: TGTGCCAGCAGCTTCTCTAGCAAGCATGAGCAGTTCTTC
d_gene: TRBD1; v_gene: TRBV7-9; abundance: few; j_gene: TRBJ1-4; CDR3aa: CASSPADRVEKLFF; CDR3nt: TGTGCCAGCAGCCCGGCGGACAGGGTTGAAAAACTGTTTTTT
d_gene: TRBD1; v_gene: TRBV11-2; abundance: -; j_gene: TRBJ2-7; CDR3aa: CASSPRDRGAHPRPYEQYF; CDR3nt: TGTGCCAGCAGCCCGCGGGACAGGGGCGCTCATCCCCGGCCCTACGAGCAGTACTTC
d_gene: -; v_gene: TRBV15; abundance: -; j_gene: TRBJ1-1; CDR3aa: CATSRENRENTEAFF; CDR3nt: TGTGCCACCAGCAGAGAAAACAGAGAGAACACTGAAGCTTTCTTT
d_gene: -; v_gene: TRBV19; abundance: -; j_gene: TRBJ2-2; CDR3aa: CASSDRSVTGELFF; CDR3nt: TGTGCCAGTAGTGACAGGAGTGTGACCGGGGAGCTGTTTTTT
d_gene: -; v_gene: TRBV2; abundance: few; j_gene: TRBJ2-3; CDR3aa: CASSEWSQSTDTQYF; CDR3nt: TGTGCCAGCAGTGAATGGAGTCAGAGCACAGATACGCAGTATTTT
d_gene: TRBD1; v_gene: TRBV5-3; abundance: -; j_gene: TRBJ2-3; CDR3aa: CASSFTGTGLFWDTDTQYF; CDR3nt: TGTGCCAGCAGCTTCACGGGGACAGGGCTGTTTTGGGACACAGATACGCAGTATTTT
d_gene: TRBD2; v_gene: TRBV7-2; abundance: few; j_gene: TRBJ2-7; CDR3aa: CASSPAGVEQYF; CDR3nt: TGTGCCAGCAGCCCAGCGGGGGTCGAGCAGTACTTC
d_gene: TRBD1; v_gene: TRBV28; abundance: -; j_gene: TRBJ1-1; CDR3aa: CASTGQAYTEAFF; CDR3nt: TGTGCCAGCACAGGACAGGCCTACACTGAAGCTTTCTTT
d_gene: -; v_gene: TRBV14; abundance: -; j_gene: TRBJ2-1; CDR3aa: CASSQENLPGRKNEQFF; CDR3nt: TGTGCCAGCAGCCAAGAAAATCTGCCGGGACGGAAGAATGAGCAGTTCTTC
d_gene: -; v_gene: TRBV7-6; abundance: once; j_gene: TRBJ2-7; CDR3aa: CASSADKDAQYF; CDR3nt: TGTGCCAGCAGCGCCGACAAGGACGCGCAGTACTTC
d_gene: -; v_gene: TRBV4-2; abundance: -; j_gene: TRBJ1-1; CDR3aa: CASSLNPPEAFF; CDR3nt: TGTGCCAGCAGCCTCAACCCCCCTGAAGCTTTCTTT
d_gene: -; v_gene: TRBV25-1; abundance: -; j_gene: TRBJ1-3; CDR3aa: CASSEGQGRGRLENTIYF; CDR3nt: TGTGCCAGCAGTGAAGGGCAGGGAAGAGGTCGGCTGGAGAACACCATATATTTT
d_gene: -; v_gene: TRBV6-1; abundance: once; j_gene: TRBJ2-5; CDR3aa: CASSETGGHLKTQYF; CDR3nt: TGTGCCAGCAGTGAAACAGGTGGACACCTTAAGACCCAGTACTTC
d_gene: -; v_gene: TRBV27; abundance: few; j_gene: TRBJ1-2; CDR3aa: CASSFLRDKITAGGYTF; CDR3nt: TGTGCCAGCAGTTTCTTACGGGACAAGATCACCGCGGGAGGCTACACCTTC
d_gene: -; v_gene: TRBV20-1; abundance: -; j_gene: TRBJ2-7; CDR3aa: CSARDVRSRGYEQYF; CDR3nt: TGCAGTGCTAGAGACGTTCGGAGCCGGGGTTACGAGCAGTACTTC
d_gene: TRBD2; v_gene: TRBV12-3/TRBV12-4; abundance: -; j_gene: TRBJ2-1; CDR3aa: CASRPTSGGGNEQFF; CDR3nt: TGTGCCAGCAGGCCTACTAGCGGAGGGGGCAATGAGCAGTTCTTC
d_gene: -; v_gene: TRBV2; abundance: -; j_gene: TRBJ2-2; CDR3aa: CASRAKVAGELFF; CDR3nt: TGTGCCAGCCGGGCAAAGGTCGCCGGGGAGCTGTTTTTT
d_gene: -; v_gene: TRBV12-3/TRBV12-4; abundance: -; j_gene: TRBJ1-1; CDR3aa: CASSLESLEAFF; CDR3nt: TGTGCCAGCAGTTTAGAGTCTCTGGAAGCTTTCTTT
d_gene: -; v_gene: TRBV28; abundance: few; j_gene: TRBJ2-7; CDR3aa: CASSFGQGLYEQYF; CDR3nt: TGTGCCAGCAGTTTTGGGCAGGGACTCTACGAGCAGTACTTC
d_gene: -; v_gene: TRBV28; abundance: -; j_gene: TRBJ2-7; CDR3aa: CASSIAPDEQYF; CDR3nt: TGTGCCAGCAGTATAGCCCCAGACGAGCAGTACTTC
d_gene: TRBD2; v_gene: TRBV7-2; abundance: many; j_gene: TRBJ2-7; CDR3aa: CASSSTSSNYEQYF; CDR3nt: TGTGCCAGCAGCTCGACTAGCTCGAACTACGAGCAGTACTTC
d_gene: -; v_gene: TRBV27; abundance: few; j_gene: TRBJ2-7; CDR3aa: CASSFASGSTYEQYF; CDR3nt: TGTGCCAGCAGTTTTGCGAGCGGGTCAACCTACGAGCAGTACTTC
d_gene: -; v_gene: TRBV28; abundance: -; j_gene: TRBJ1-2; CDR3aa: CASSPVGVGYYGYTF; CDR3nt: TGTGCCAGCAGCCCCGTAGGGGTCGGGTATTATGGCTACACCTTC
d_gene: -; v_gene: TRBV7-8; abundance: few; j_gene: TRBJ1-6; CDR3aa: CASSLKSYNSPLHF; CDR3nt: TGTGCCAGCAGCTTGAAGTCTTATAATTCACCCCTCCACTTT
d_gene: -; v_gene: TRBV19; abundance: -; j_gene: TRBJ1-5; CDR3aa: CASSIGYQPQHF; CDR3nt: TGTGCCAGTAGTATCGGCTATCAGCCCCAGCATTTT
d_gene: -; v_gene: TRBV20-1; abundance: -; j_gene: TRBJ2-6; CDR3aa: CSARGHSSGANVLTF; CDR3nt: TGCAGTGCTAGGGGACACAGCTCTGGGGCCAACGTCCTGACTTTC
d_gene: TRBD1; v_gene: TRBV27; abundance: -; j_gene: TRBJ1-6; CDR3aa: CASSFMGRGNSPLHF; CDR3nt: TGTGCCAGCAGTTTCATGGGCAGGGGGAATTCACCCCTCCACTTT
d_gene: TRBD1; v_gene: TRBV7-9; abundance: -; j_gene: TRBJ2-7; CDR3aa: CASSLGQGDDEQYF; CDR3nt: TGTGCCAGCAGCTTAGGACAGGGCGACGACGAGCAGTACTTC
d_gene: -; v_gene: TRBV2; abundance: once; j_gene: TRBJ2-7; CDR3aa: CASSADSESSYEQYF; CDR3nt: TGTGCCAGCAGTGCCGACAGTGAGAGCTCCTACGAGCAGTACTTC
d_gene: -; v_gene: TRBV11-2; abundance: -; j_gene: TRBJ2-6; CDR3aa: CASSSDQPFFMGQETNVLTF; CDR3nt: TGTGCCAGCAGCTCCGATCAACCCTTTTTTATGGGACAAGAGACCAACGTCCTGACTTTC